The TCR beta chain described here comes from a study of T-cell memory formation after mild COVID-19 (dated by TCRdb to the early 2020s). Broadly, across the study: Most TCR sequence clusters were specific to one of the two donors. The cohort was made up of two young adult volunteers, one female and one male, who were previously healthy. In a couple of donors, T-cell clones that expanded and contracted after mild COVID-19 were tracked by sequencing TCRalpha and TCRbeta repertoires over time.

What the authors observed across the whole study: From day 15 to 85, contracting clones showed balanced CD4/CD8 phenotypes, whereas a second wave of clones that expanded from day 15 to 37 leaned towards CD4+. The detection of some responding clones in pre-infection memory suggests that pre-existing cross-reactive memory T cells joined the SARS-CoV-2 response. Only two mild cases were covered in the study, and larger cohorts including severe cases with pre-infection samples were considered necessary. Contracting CD4+ clones turned up mainly in the CM and EM memory subsets, whereas EMRA was where CD8+ clones were enriched. The second-wave clones that peaked on day 37 were not confirmed to be SARS-CoV-2 specific.

TCRdb records Illumina NovaSeq 6000 as the sequencer. TCRalpha and TCRbeta cDNA libraries were constructed by 5'RACE with constant-segment primers, with sample barcodes and unique molecular identifiers being introduced. RNA was extracted from every sample with Trizol reagent. Amplification of the libraries took two PCR steps, and the second step added a second sample barcode plus Illumina TruSeq adapters. Sequencing of the libraries was done on an Illumina NovaSeq, producing 2 x 150 bp paired-end reads. Per the source publication's procedure: Demultiplexing of reads and collapsing into UMI-guided consensus sequences were performed with migec v1.2.7. Using mixcr v2.1.11, UMI consensuses were aligned to TRA and TRB V and J templates and then assembled into clonotypes. Clonotypes were classified as expanded or contracted when called significant by both edgeR and NoisET, with noise models trained on biological replicates. For edgeR calls, the cutoffs were a false discovery rate-adjusted p below 0.01 and a log2 fold-change threshold of 1. As an exploratory analysis of dynamics, max-normalized trajectories of the 1000 most abundant clonotypes were examined with PCA combined with hierarchical clustering. Each responding clone was given a CD4 or CD8 phenotype based on the CD4+ and CD8+ repertoires, which had been sequenced separately. TCRdb cleaned the public reads at Q25 with fastp, built clones with MiXCR and kept in-frame beta chains. Entries that share a CDR3 protein sequence are merged under the most common genes and DNA. TCRdb, rather than the study authors, made the V and J calls. Counted in this sample were a few hundred thousand distinct CDR3 sequences; roughly a fifth of them appeared once. Roughly 21% of the sample goes to the ten largest clones.

Ficoll-Paque density gradient centrifugation was the method used to isolate PBMCs. Measured from the cysteine to the phenylalanine, the CDR3 is 15 residues long. The retained sequence is limited to the CDR3, 45 bases, with the frame set at the first base. CDR1 and CDR2, per the germline V gene, are LGHNA and YNFKEQ. At the junction V is shortened by 2 bases and J by 2 bases, with 11 bases in between. Concerning this clonotype: Its antigen target is currently unknown. Base qualities are not provided; no much larger clone lies one nucleotide away.

Recombination linked TRBV4-2 to TRBJ2-3; the D assignment is uncertain and may be TRBD1 or TRBD2, with 6 bases supporting each. The sequenced sample was PBMCs or a T cell subset sorted from them (not recorded which). The source is a young man who had mild COVID-19 (a few samples of this study predate the infection). The sample titles of this study are shuffled in the database, so cell type and time point are left out; the donor was told from shared clones. The CDR3: CASSQRTGATDTQYF. The bases are TGTGCCAGCAGCCAACGGACGGGGGCCACAGATACGCAGTATTTT.